The rows below give T cell receptor beta chains drawn from one sample of a study of Tregs in tolerant kidney transplant recipients. Here immunoSEQ multiplex PCR was the method, and the copy in TCRdb shows in-frame clones only, minus some. Of roughly 66,000 clones in the sample, 92% were seen once. The sample consisted of CD8+ T cells from blood, taken before the transplant. The receptors were gathered from a human donor who received a combined kidney and bone marrow transplant. Each CDR3 is given with its conserved first and last residue. The order of the fields is D gene, V gene, J gene, clone size, CDR3 protein, CDR3 DNA. The D gene is left open where the match is weak. Clone size is shown for a subset of rows, as once, few, many or a class of expanded clone.

d_call: TRBD2
v_call: TRBV13
j_call: TRBJ2-7
clone_size: NA
cdr3_aa: CASRKGRELNEQYF
cdr3_nt: TGTGCCAGCAGGAAAGGGCGGGAGCTCAACGAGCAGTACTTC

d_call: NA
v_call: TRBV9
j_call: TRBJ1-2
clone_size: NA
cdr3_aa: CASSEGVPAHGYTF
cdr3_nt: TGTGCCAGCAGCGAGGGAGTTCCTGCCCATGGCTACACCTTC

d_call: TRBD2
v_call: TRBV5-1
j_call: TRBJ2-7
clone_size: NA
cdr3_aa: CASSYGTSGFRPPSYEQYF
cdr3_nt: TGCGCCAGCAGCTACGGGACTAGCGGGTTCAGGCCCCCCTCCTACGAGCAGTACTTC

d_call: TRBD2
v_call: TRBV30
j_call: TRBJ2-7
clone_size: NA
cdr3_aa: CATAPVQREGEQYF
cdr3_nt: TGTGCCACGGCCCCCGTGCAGCGGGAAGGCGAGCAGTACTTC

d_call: TRBD1
v_call: TRBV28
j_call: TRBJ1-5
clone_size: NA
cdr3_aa: CASSLGQGSQPQHF
cdr3_nt: TGTGCCAGCAGTTTAGGACAGGGCTCTCAGCCCCAGCATTTT

d_call: NA
v_call: TRBV7-9
j_call: TRBJ2-7
clone_size: once
cdr3_aa: CASSRAGIQYEQYF
cdr3_nt: TGTGCCAGCAGTCGGGCCGGGATTCAGTACGAGCAGTACTTC

d_call: TRBD2
v_call: TRBV9
j_call: TRBJ2-3
clone_size: NA
cdr3_aa: CASSAPTIYSGGKSTDTQYF
cdr3_nt: TGTGCCAGCAGCGCCCCCACAATCTATAGCGGGGGGAAAAGCACAGATACGCAGTATTTT

d_call: NA
v_call: TRBV9
j_call: TRBJ2-5
clone_size: NA
cdr3_aa: CASSRGYQETQYF
cdr3_nt: TGTGCCAGCAGCCGGGGGTACCAAGAGACCCAGTACTTC

d_call: TRBD1
v_call: TRBV7-9
j_call: TRBJ2-7
clone_size: NA
cdr3_aa: CASSGKGASSYEQYF
cdr3_nt: TGTGCCAGCAGCGGCAAGGGGGCCAGCTCCTACGAGCAGTACTTC

d_call: TRBD1
v_call: TRBV4-1
j_call: TRBJ2-7
clone_size: NA
cdr3_aa: CASSQDDRVDPYEQYF
cdr3_nt: TGCGCCAGCAGCCAAGACGACAGGGTAGACCCATACGAGCAGTACTTC

d_call: NA
v_call: TRBV4-3
j_call: TRBJ2-3
clone_size: NA
cdr3_aa: CASSQDRAGADTQYF
cdr3_nt: TGCGCCAGCAGCCAAGATCGGGCAGGGGCAGATACGCAGTATTTT

d_call: TRBD1
v_call: TRBV30
j_call: TRBJ1-1
clone_size: NA
cdr3_aa: CAWNVQGGTEAFF
cdr3_nt: TGTGCCTGGAACGTCCAGGGGGGCACTGAAGCTTTCTTT

d_call: NA
v_call: TRBV6-5
j_call: TRBJ1-1
clone_size: NA
cdr3_aa: CASTSRNTEAFF
cdr3_nt: TGTGCCAGCACGAGCCGCAACACTGAAGCTTTCTTT